This TCR beta chain was obtained from a study of blood T cell repertoires in COVID-19. Background on the study: The United States, Italy and Spain provided the acute and convalescent COVID-19 samples. Sources were T cells, B-cell-depleted T cells, or PBMCs; the material itself was cDNA or gDNA.

Per germline, CDR1 SNHLY and CDR2 FYNNEI. V lost 6 bases to trimming and J lost 4 bases; unmatched junction nucleotides: 7. The CDR3 is made up of 15 amino acids. Sequencing was performed with immunoSEQ multiplex PCR; in TCRdb, only in-frame clones are kept and a portion is missing. The table records over 100,000 clones, around 82% of them present only once. This sequence was found in a human donor in a cohort sampled during active or convalescent COVID-19. Specimen: peripheral blood. The J gene is TRBJ1-2, the V gene TRBV2; 11 bases are a match to TRBD1. In nucleotides, the CDR3 is TGTGCCAGCAGATCGGGACAGGGGGTTACCTATGGCTACACCTTC. Its translation is CASRSGQGVTYGYTF.